These 17 T cell receptor beta chains were sequenced from one sample in a study of cytomegalovirus exposure and HLA in healthy donors. Primers: 60 Vbeta forward and 13 Jbeta reverse. Sequencing used immunoSEQ multiplex PCR; TCRdb keeps in-frame clones, though not all of them. The data contain 150,000 to 200,000 clones, approximately 71% of them singletons. The sequencing sample was made of PBMCs. The receptors were sampled from a man aged 50-60 years in good health and CMV-seronegative.

The chain links TRBV5-1 to TRBJ2-7, with TRBD2 matching 13 bases. The germline V gene has CDR1 SGHRS and CDR2 YFSETQ. This CDR3 contains 14 residues. V was clipped by 4 bases and J by 7 bases; unmatched bases: 5. CDR3 coding DNA: TGCGCCAGCAGCCGGACTAGCGGGGGTGGAGAGCAGTACTTC. Encoded protein: CASSRTSGGGEQYF.

The CDR3 spells CASSFQEGPYEQYF. In DNA form, the CDR3 reads TGTGCCAGCAGCTTCCAGGAGGGGCCCTACGAGCAGTACTTC. The V and J genes are TRBV7-2 and TRBJ2-7; a weak D match, TRBD2 (6 bases). Germline assignment: CDR1 SGHTA and CDR2 FQGNSA. The CDR3 length is 14 residues. V was cut by 3 bases and J by 2 bases, with 11 bases left in between.

The chain joins TRBV19 to TRBJ1-3; D is possibly TRBD1 (6 bases). The length of the CDR3 is 15 residues. V gave up 7 bases and J gave up 3 bases, with 16 bases separating them. Per the germline V gene, CDR1 is LNHDA and CDR2 is SQIVND (reference sequence). CDR3: CASIARWTDGNTIYF. The CDR3 DNA reads as TGTGCCAGTATCGCCCGGTGGACAGATGGAAACACCATATATTTT.

This chain links TRBV5-1 with TRBJ1-2; TRBD1 aligns across 11 bases. CDR1 and CDR2 (germline): SGHRS, YFSETQ. The CDR3 contains 16 residues. V was pared by 4 bases and J by 3 bases, with 8 bases of the junction left unmatched. Written as DNA, the CDR3 is TGCGCCAGCAGCCCCCGGACAGGGGGCGCAGACTATGGCTACACCTTC. Translation: CASSPRTGGADYGYTF.

The J gene is TRBJ2-7, the V gene TRBV19, with D perhaps matching TRBD2 (5 bases). CDR3 size: 13 residues. CDR1 is LNHDA, CDR2 SQIVND, per germline (reference sequence). The V gene lost 5 bases and the J gene lost 3 bases, with 11 bases spanning the gap. The CDR3 DNA sequence: TGTGCCAGTAGTGTTGGACGGGACTACGAGCAGTACTTC. It translates to CASSVGRDYEQYF. Combining the CDR3 with reference TRBV19 and TRBJ2-7 gives the whole variable domain DGGITQSPKYLFRKEGQNVTLSCEQNLNHDAMYWYRQDPGQGLRLIYYSQIVNDFQKGDIAEGYSVSREKKESFPLTVTSAQKNPTAFYLCASSVGRDYEQYFGPGTRLTVT.

The chain joins TRBV14 to TRBJ1-2, with 10 positions matching TRBD1. The CDR3 runs to 16 residues. Germline values: CDR1 SGHDN, CDR2 FVKESK. Germline trimming cut 1 base from V and 7 bases from J; bases unmatched to any gene: 9. The CDR3 protein is CASSQVGTGAVLGYTF. As DNA, the CDR3 is TGTGCCAGCAGCCAAGTCGGGACAGGGGCAGTCCTTGGCTACACCTTC.

This chain links TRBV7-6 with TRBJ1-1; maybe TRBD1 (5 bases). V was cut by 5 bases and J by 1 base, with 11 bases left in between. CDR3 size: 14 residues. Germline CDR1 SGHVS, CDR2 FNYEAQ. This CDR3 is CASSPGLRNTEAFF. In DNA, the CDR3 is TGTGCCAGCAGCCCGGGACTTAGGAACACTGAAGCTTTCTTT.

V usage is TRBV9 and J usage is TRBJ1-1; maybe TRBD1 (5 bases). This CDR3 contains 15 residues. The V gene's germline CDR1 is SGDLS and CDR2 YYNGEE. V shed 0 bases and J shed 1 base, with 10 bases lying between them. The CDR3 sequence is CASSVVRGPNTEAFF. As DNA, the CDR3 is TGTGCCAGCAGCGTAGTGCGGGGACCGAACACTGAAGCTTTCTTT.

V is TRBV27 and J is TRBJ1-6, with a possible D match to TRBD1 (6 bases). V gave up 3 bases and J gave up 9 bases, with 12 bases separating them. This CDR3 is 14 amino acids long. Germline V gene lookup returns CDR1 MNHEY and CDR2 SMNVEV (reference sequence). CDR3 sequence reads: CASSFGVRGSPLHF. The CDR3 region has the DNA TGTGCCAGCAGTTTTGGCGTCAGGGGTTCACCCCTCCACTTT.

This sequence joins TRBV2 and TRBJ1-1, with a tentative D call TRBD1 (5 bases). CDR3 length: 14 residues. CDR1 is SNHLY, CDR2 FYNNEI, per germline. V was shortened by 8 bases and J by 0 bases, with 13 bases between the two germline ends. CDR3 nucleotides: TGTGCCAGCCGTGTCTTGACAGTGAACACTGAAGCTTTCTTT. Translation gives CASRVLTVNTEAFF.

The count of this clone is one. The genes are TRBV7-2 and TRBJ1-6; TRBD1 aligns across 9 bases. Germline V gene lookup returns CDR1 SGHTA and CDR2 FQGNSA. J was trimmed by 6 bases and V by 6 bases; bases with no gene match: 9. CDR3 length: 16 residues. CDR3 loop: CASRSRPGQGNSPLHF. CDR3 DNA: TGTGCCAGCAGATCAAGACCGGGACAGGGTAATTCACCCCTCCACTTT.

The chain employs TRBV6-1 and TRBJ2-7; D is uncertain. The CDR3 consists of 14 residues. CDR1 is MNHNS and CDR2 is SASEGT in the germline V gene. Trimming took 1 base from V and 2 from J, leaving 9 bases between them. CDR3 coding DNA: TGTGCCAGCAGTGAAGGGCCGCCCCCCTACGAGCAGTACTTC. Translation gives CASSEGPPPYEQYF.

V is TRBV13 and J is TRBJ2-7, with a weak D call TRBD1 (5 bases). Germline V gene lookup returns CDR1 PRHDT and CDR2 FYEKMQ (reference sequence). CDR3 length: 13 amino acids. V shed 5 bases and J shed 2 bases, with 10 bases lying between them. The CDR3 spells CASSPRQTYEQYF. The CDR3 nucleotides are TGTGCCAGCAGCCCAAGACAGACCTACGAGCAGTACTTC.

The chain employs TRBV10-3 and TRBJ2-3, with TRBD1 matching over 8 bases. Germline loops: CDR1 ENHRY, CDR2 SYGVKD. CDR3 length: 19 residues. Trimming took 3 bases from V and 0 from J; bases not matched to a gene: 14. The CDR3 bases are TGTGCCATCAGTGACAGAGGAGGGACAGGTTTTACTAGCACAGATACGCAGTATTTT. It translates to CAISDRGGTGFTSTDTQYF.

The CDR3 DNA sequence: TGTGCCAGCAGCGGGGAGGAGGGGCATGAGCAGTTCTTC. This translates into CASSGEEGHEQFF. V usage is TRBV7-2 and J usage is TRBJ2-1, with D possibly TRBD2 on 6 matching bases. This CDR3 is built from 13 residues. Germline V gene data show CDR1 as SGHTA and CDR2 as FQGNSA. The V gene lost 5 bases and the J gene lost 8 bases, with 13 bases spanning the gap.

This clone was counted only a few times. The chain links TRBV7-9 to TRBJ1-2; unclear D gene. Germline V gives CDR1 SEHNR, CDR2 FQNEAQ (reference sequence). V was shortened by 5 bases and J by 4 bases, with 14 bases between the two germline ends. There are 14 residues in the CDR3. The CDR3 region is CASSPTPPGYGYTF. CDR3 DNA sequence: TGTGCCAGCAGCCCCACCCCACCCGGCTATGGCTACACCTTC.

This chain links TRBV25-1 with TRBJ1-1; no definite D call. There are 14 residues in the CDR3. CDR1 is MGHDK, CDR2 SYGVNS, per germline. V was cut by 6 bases and J by 0 bases, with 11 bases left in between. The CDR3 loop is CASRAVLVNTEAFF. As DNA, the CDR3 is TGTGCCAGCAGAGCGGTACTCGTGAACACTGAAGCTTTCTTT.